This TCR beta chain was identified during a study of CD8 T cells in Susac syndrome. Broader study findings: The relatively small number of individuals in the TCR sequencing and HLA analysis was acknowledged by the study.

For this clonotype: Its antigen is undetermined.

High-throughput TCR beta sequencing covered peripheral CD8+ and CD4+ T cells. V lost 4 bases to trimming and J lost 7 bases; unmatched junction nucleotides: 6. From germline, CDR1 is SGHAT and CDR2 FQNNGV. The CDR3 sequence is 15 residues long. A quantity of about 0.45 to 1 ug RNA underwent reverse transcription using random hexamers. TCR beta CDR3 was amplified by immunoSEQ covering 54 Vbeta and 13 Jbeta. TCRdb ran MiXCR on the immunoSEQ multiplex PCR reads and lists one entry per CDR3 protein. This sample has about 430,000 distinct CDR3 sequences, with more than 80% found just once. The chain is built from TRBV11-2 and TRBJ1-6; 8 nucleotides match TRBD1. This clonotype originated in a human donor with multiple sclerosis. The sequenced sample consisted of CD8+ T cells from PBMCs. CDR3 sequence reads: CASSSWTGRNSPLHF. CDR3 nucleotides: TGTGCCAGCAGCTCCTGGACAGGGAGGAATTCACCCCTCCACTTT.